The 12 T cell receptor beta chains below were found in one sample sequenced in a study of identical twins. Each CDR3 protein gets one entry after TCRdb re-called the 5' RACE reads with MiXCR. The data contain 540,000 or so distinct CDR3 sequences, approximately 20% of them singletons. These data also featured in a second study, about yellow fever vaccine responses in identical twins.

Sequencing used CD4+ T cells sorted from blood. The source is a woman between 18 and 29 years old in good health.

V and J are TRBV28 and TRBJ2-3; D may be TRBD2 (5 bases). The CDR3 is 15 residues long. Germline V gives CDR1 MDHEN, CDR2 SYDVKM. The ends were cut back, 6 bases at V and 2 bases at J, with 15 bases in the middle. CDR3 nucleotide sequence: TGTGCCAGCAGGGGCGGAGGTTCCTACACAGATACGCAGTATTTT. As protein: CASRGGGSYTDTQYF.

The chain carries TRBV10-3 and TRBJ2-2, with 7 bases matching TRBD2. With 8 bases clipped from V and 6 bases from J, the junction kept 3 bases outside the gene matches. This CDR3 comprises 12 residues. CDR1 and CDR2 (germline): ENHRY, SYGVKD. CDR3 loop: CAIGEGSGELFF. CDR3 DNA: TGTGCCATCGGGGAGGGGTCCGGGGAGCTGTTTTTT.

This clonotype was recorded a few times. A junction boundary mismatches the germline segment, possibly from a read error. The chain carries TRBV12-3 or TRBV12-4 and TRBJ1-3; the D is unclear. CDR3 length: 11 amino acids. The CDR3 DNA reads as TGTGCCAGCGGCCCTGGTAACACCATATATTTT. This encodes CASGPGNTIYF.

The gene calls are TRBV7-2 and TRBJ2-1, with 7 bases matching TRBD1. The V segment lost 0 bases and the J segment 4 bases; nucleotides outside the gene matches: 6. CDR3 size: 16 residues. Looked up from germline, CDR1 is SGHTA and CDR2 is FQGNSA. CDR3 DNA: TGTGCCAGCAGCTTAGCGACCGGGACAGTGTACAATGAGCAGTTCTTC. This translates into CASSLATGTVYNEQFF.

This clonotype was observed a handful of times. The gene calls are TRBV5-8 and TRBJ2-7; 12 bases are a match to TRBD2. The CDR3 length is 13 residues. CDR1 SGHTS and CDR2 YDEGEE come from the germline V gene. V shed 7 bases and J 5 bases; nucleotides not matched to a gene: 4. CDR3 DNA sequence: TGTGCCAGCGGAGGACTAGCGGGGAACGAGCAGTACGTC. Its translation: CASGGLAGNEQYV.

The sample holds a few counts of this clonotype. V and J are TRBV5-1 and TRBJ2-7; the match to TRBD1 covers 8 bases. The J segment lost 2 bases and the V segment lost 0 bases, leaving 7 bases of the junction unmatched. The CDR3 spans 16 residues. CDR1 and CDR2 from the germline V gene are SGHRS and YFSETQ. DNA for the CDR3: TGCGCCAGCAGCTTGGATGGGGACAGGCGTACCTACGAGCAGTACTTC. Protein: CASSLDGDRRTYEQYF.

This clonotype appeared a few times. The chain employs TRBV12-3 or TRBV12-4 and TRBJ1-1; D might be TRBD1 (6 bases). V was shortened by 1 base and J by 9 bases, with 6 bases between the two germline ends. This CDR3 has 11 amino acids. CDR3 coding DNA: TGTGCCAGCAGTTTAGGGGGGCAAGCTTTCTTT. Its translation: CASSLGGQAFF.

This clonotype has only a few counts. V usage is TRBV20-1 and J usage is TRBJ1-5; D is unresolved. Per germline, CDR1 DFQATT and CDR2 SNEGSKA (reference sequence). The CDR3 covers 11 residues. V was pared by 1 base and J by 9 bases, with 7 bases between. The CDR3 is CSARGVGPQHF. The CDR3 DNA sequence: TGCAGTGCTAGAGGCGTTGGGCCCCAGCATTTT.

This rearrangement joins TRBV19 to TRBJ2-7, with D perhaps assigned TRBD1 or TRBD2 (6 bases each). The CDR3 has 13 residues. CDR1 LNHDA and CDR2 SQIVND come from the germline V gene (reference sequence). Trimming stripped 4 bases from V and 6 bases from J, with 13 bases between. The CDR3 reads CASSNAKGGEQYF. The CDR3 DNA reads as TGTGCCAGTAGTAATGCTAAGGGGGGCGAGCAGTACTTC.

This clonotype was detected a few times. This chain links TRBV4-1 with TRBJ2-3; 8 bases align to TRBD1. There are 15 residues in the CDR3. With 4 bases clipped from V and 2 bases from J, the junction kept 5 bases outside the gene matches. CDR1 is MGHRA, CDR2 YSYEKL, per germline. CDR3 residues: CASSLGQEITDTQYF. CDR3 DNA sequence: TGCGCCAGCAGCCTGGGACAGGAGATCACAGATACGCAGTATTTT.

This chain links TRBV3-1 with TRBJ2-1; the match to TRBD2 covers 7 bases. CDR1 is LGHDT and CDR2 is YNNKEL in the germline V gene (reference sequence). CDR3 size: 16 residues. The V and J ends lost 3 bases and 10 bases, in that order; junction bases with no gene match: 15. The CDR3, as DNA: TGTGCCAGCAGCCACTCACAAGGTGGCGGGAGATACGAGCAGTTCTTC. Translating gives CASSHSQGGGRYEQFF.

The chain carries TRBV20-1 and TRBJ2-1; 8 bases map to TRBD1. Germline CDR1 DFQATT, CDR2 SNEGSKA (reference sequence). The V segment lost 6 bases and the J segment 3 bases; nucleotides outside the gene matches: 4. The CDR3 totals 13 residues. The CDR3 DNA sequence: TGCAGTGCCCAGGGGGCCCTCTACAATGAGCAGTTCTTC. Its protein product is CSAQGALYNEQFF.